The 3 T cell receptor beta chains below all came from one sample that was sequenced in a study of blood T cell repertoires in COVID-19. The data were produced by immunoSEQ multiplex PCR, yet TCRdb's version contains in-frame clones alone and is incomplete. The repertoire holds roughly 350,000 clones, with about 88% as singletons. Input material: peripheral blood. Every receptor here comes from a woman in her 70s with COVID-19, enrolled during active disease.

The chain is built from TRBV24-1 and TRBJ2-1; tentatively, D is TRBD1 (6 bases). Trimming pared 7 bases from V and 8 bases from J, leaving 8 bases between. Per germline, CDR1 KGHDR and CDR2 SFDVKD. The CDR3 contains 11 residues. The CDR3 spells CATRQGYEQFF. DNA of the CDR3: TGTGCCACCAGGCAGGGGTATGAGCAGTTCTTC.

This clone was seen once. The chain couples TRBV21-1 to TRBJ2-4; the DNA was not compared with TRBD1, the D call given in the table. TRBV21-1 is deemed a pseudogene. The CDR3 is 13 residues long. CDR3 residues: CASSTLSGHIQYF. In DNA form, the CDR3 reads TGTGCCAGCAGCACCTTAAGTGGCCACATTCAGTACTTC.

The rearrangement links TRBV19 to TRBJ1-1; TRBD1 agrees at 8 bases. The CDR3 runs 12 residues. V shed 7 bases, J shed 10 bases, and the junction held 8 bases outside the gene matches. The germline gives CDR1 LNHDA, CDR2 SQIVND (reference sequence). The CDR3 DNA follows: TGTGCCAGTAATACAGGGGGATTCGGAGCTTTCTTT. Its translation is CASNTGGFGAFF.